The 4 T cell receptor beta chains below come from one sample, sequenced in a study of blood T cell repertoires in COVID-19. Produced via immunoSEQ multiplex PCR; TCRdb's table is partial and in-frame only. The sample records 300,000 to 400,000 clones, about 86% being singletons. The sample taken for sequencing was peripheral blood. All receptors come from a woman in her sixties with COVID-19, enrolled during active disease.

The V and J genes are TRBV5-6 and TRBJ1-2, with D tentatively TRBD1 (6 bases). Trimming shortened V by 5 bases and J by 0 bases, and 14 bases separated the two germline ends. This CDR3 is built from 15 residues. Germline V gene data show CDR1 as SGHDT and CDR2 as YYEEEE. The CDR3: CASRHRDTSNYGYTF. The CDR3 coding sequence is TGTGCCAGCAGACACCGGGACACTTCTAACTATGGCTACACCTTC. Combining the CDR3 with reference TRBV5-6 and TRBJ1-2 gives the whole variable domain DAGVTQSPTHLIKTRGQQVTLRCSPKSGHDTVSWYQQALGQGPQFIFQYYEEEERQRGNFPDRFSGHQFPNYSSELNVNALLLGDSALYLCASRHRDTSNYGYTFGSGTRLTVV.

CDR3: CASKEPGSEAFF. As DNA, the CDR3 is TGCGCCAGCAAGGAACCAGGGTCCGAAGCTTTCTTT. The chain employs TRBV5-1 and TRBJ1-1; D is possibly TRBD1 (5 bases). The CDR3 covers 12 residues. Trimming removed 6 bases from V and 8 bases from J, with 14 bases in between. CDR1 and CDR2 (germline): SGHRS, YFSETQ.

This clone was counted at least ten times. V gene TRBV6-5 combines with J gene TRBJ1-2; 8 bases map to TRBD1. Germline CDR1 reads MNHEY; CDR2 reads SVGAGI. The J segment lost 8 bases and the V segment lost 0 bases, leaving 8 bases of the junction unmatched. The CDR3 is 15 amino acids. The CDR3 DNA follows: TGTGCCAGCAGTTACTCAAGTCAGGGGGCGCGGGGCTACACCTTC. Its translation: CASSYSSQGARGYTF.

The rearrangement uses TRBV13 and TRBJ2-3; 8 bases fit TRBD2. The germline V gene encodes CDR1 PRHDT and CDR2 FYEKMQ (reference sequence). The CDR3 is made up of 14 amino acids. Trimming removed 1 base from V and 12 bases from J; junction bases left unmatched: 9. This CDR3 reads CASSLAAGGLPQYF. CDR3 DNA: TGTGCCAGCAGCTTAGCTGCGGGGGGCCTCCCCCAGTATTTT.